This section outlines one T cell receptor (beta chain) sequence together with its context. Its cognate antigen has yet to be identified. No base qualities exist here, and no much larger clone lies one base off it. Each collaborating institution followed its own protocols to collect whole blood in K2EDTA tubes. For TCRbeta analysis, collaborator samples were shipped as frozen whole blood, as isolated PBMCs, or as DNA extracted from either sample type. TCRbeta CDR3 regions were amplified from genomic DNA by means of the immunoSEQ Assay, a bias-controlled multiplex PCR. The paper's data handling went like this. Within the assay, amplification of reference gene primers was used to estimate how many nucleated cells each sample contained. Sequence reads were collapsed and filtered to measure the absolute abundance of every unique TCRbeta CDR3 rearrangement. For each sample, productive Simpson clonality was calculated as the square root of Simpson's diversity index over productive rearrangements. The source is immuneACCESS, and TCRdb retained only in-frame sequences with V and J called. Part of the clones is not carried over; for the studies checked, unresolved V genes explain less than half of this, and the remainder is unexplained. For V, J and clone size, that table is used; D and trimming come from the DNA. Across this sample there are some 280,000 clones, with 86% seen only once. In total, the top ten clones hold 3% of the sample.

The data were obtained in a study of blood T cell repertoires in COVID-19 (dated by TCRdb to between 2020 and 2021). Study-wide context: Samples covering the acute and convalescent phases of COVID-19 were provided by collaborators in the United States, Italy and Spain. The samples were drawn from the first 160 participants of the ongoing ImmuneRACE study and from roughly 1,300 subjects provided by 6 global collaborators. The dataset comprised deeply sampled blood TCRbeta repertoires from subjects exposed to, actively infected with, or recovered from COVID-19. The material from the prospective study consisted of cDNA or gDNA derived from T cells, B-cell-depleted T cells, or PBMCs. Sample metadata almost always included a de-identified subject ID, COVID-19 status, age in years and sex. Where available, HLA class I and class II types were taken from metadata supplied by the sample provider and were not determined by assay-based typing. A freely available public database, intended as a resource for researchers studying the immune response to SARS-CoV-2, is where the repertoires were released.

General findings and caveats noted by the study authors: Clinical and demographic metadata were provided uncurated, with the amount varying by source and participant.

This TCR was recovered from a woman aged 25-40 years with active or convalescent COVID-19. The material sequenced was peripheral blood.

The CDR3 region: CASSYDQETQYF. In nucleotides, the sequence is TGCGCCAGCAGTTATGACCAAGAGACCCAGTACTTC. The chain uses TRBV5-1 and TRBJ2-5; the D gene identity is not certain. The V end loses 5 bases and the J end loses 0 bases, and a stretch of 5 bases separates them. Per the germline V gene, SGHRS is the CDR1 and YFSETQ is the CDR2. Including the terminal cysteine and phenylalanine, the CDR3 comprises 12 residues. Left in the record is the CDR3 DNA by itself, 36 bases read in frame from the first base.